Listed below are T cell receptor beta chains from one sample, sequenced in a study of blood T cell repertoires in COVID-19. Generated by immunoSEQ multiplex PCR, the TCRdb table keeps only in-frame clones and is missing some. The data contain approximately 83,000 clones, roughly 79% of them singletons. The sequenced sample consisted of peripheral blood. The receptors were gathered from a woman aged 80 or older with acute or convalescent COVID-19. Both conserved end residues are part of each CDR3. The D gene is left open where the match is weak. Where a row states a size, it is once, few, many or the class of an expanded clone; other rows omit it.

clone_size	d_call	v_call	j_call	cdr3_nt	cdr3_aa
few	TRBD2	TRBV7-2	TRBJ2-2	TGTGCCAGCAGCCCACCGGGACTAGCGGGAGCGGACACCGGGGAGCTGTTTTTT	CASSPPGLAGADTGELFF
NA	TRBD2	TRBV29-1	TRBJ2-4	TGCAGCGTTGACGGTGGACTAGAGAACATTCAGTACTTC	CSVDGGLENIQYF
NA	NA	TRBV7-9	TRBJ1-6	TGTGCCAGCAGCCCGCAGGGGTTGAATTCACCCCTCCACTTT	CASSPQGLNSPLHF
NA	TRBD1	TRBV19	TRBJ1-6	TGTGCCAGTAGTGTATCTCCGGGACAGGGTCTGAGCAATTCACCCCTCCACTTT	CASSVSPGQGLSNSPLHF
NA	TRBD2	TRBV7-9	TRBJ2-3	TGTGCCAGCAGCCCATTCTCGCGGGGGTACACAGATACGCAGTATTTT	CASSPFSRGYTDTQYF
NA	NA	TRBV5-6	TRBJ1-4	TGTGCCAGCAGCTCCGCAGTGGCAGGATATAATGAAAAACTGTTTTTT	CASSSAVAGYNEKLFF
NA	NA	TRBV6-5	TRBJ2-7	TGTGCCAGCCATACTAGCCGATTGACCTACGAGCAGTACTTC	CASHTSRLTYEQYF
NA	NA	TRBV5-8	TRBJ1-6	TGTGCCAGCAGCTTAAGGGCCGGGGATTCTTCACCCCTCCACTTT	CASSLRAGDSSPLHF
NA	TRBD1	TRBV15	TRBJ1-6	TGTGCCATTTCGGACCGGGGACAGGGGGCATGGAATTCACCCCTCCACTTT	CAISDRGQGAWNSPLHF
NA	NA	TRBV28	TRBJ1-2	TGTGCCAGCACCTCTTATTCCGGCTACACCTTC	CASTSYSGYTF
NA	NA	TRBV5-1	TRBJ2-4	TGCGCCAGCAGCGATGCGCCCGCCGACATTCAGTACTTC	CASSDAPADIQYF
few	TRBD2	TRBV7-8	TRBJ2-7	TGTGCCAGCAGCTTAGGCCCAGCGGGAGCGGTATACGAGCAGTACTTC	CASSLGPAGAVYEQYF
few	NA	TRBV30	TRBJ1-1	TGTGCCTGGACTCCAAACATGAACACTGAAGCTTTCTTT	CAWTPNMNTEAFF
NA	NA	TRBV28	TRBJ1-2	TGTGCCAGCAGTGGCAGTAACTATGGCTACACCTTC	CASSGSNYGYTF
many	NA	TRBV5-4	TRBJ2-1	TGTGCCAGCAGCTTGCCCTATCCCAATGAGCAGTTCTTC	CASSLPYPNEQFF
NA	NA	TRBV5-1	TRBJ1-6	TGCGCCAGCAGCTGGGGGCGGGCTGCGAATTCACCCCTCCACTTT	CASSWGRAANSPLHF
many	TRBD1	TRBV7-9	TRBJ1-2	TGTGCCAGCAGCTTACCCACAGGGGGTAATGGCTACACCTTC	CASSLPTGGNGYTF
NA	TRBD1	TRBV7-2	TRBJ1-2	TGTGCCAGCAGCTGGGGCCGACAGGGTCATGGCTACACCTTC	CASSWGRQGHGYTF
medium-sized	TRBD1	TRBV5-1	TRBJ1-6	TGCGCCAGCAGCAACGAACAGGGGACGGCGGCACCCCTCCACTTT	CASSNEQGTAAPLHF
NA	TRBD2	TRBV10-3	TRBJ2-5	TGTGCCATCAACTCTGGGGGGGGCCAAGAGACCCAGTACTTC	CAINSGGGQETQYF
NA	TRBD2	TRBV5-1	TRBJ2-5	TGCGCCAGCAGAATGGACCCCGGGGGGCAAGAGACCCAGTACTTC	CASRMDPGGQETQYF
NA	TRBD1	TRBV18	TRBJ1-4	TGTGCCAGCTCACCGGACAGGGAGGAAAAACTGTTTTTT	CASSPDREEKLFF
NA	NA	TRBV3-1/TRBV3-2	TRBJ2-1	TGTGCCTCGAGCCTCGGGGTAGCGGTAGGCAATGAGCAGTTCTTC	CASSLGVAVGNEQFF
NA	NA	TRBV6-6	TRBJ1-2	TGTGCCAGCAGTCAGATGACAAGAAACTATGGCTACACCTTC	CASSQMTRNYGYTF
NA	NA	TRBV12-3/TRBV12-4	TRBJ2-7	TGTGCCAGCAGGTCGGACAACTACGAGCAGTACTTC	CASRSDNYEQYF
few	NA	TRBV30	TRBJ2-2	TGTGCCTGGACCCGCTGGGGAGCCACCGGGGAGCTGTTTTTT	CAWTRWGATGELFF
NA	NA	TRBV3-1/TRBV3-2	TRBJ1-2	TGTGCCAGCAGCCAAGATACTAGGGAGGCTGGCTACACCTTC	CASSQDTREAGYTF
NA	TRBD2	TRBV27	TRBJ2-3	TGTGCCAGTTCACGCCGGGGGGGGAGCACAGATACGCAGTATTTT	CASSRRGGSTDTQYF
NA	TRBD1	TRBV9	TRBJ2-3	TGTGCCAGCAGCCCGGGGACAGGGACTACAGATACGCAGTATTTT	CASSPGTGTTDTQYF
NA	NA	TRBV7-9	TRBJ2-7	TGTGCCAGCAGCTCCGGACAGCCGCCCTACGAGCAGTACTTC	CASSSGQPPYEQYF
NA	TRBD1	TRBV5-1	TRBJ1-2	TGCGCCAGCACCCCGGGACAGGGTGGTGACTATGGCTACACCTTC	CASTPGQGGDYGYTF
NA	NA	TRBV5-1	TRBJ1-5	TGCGCCAGCAGCCACGGGGAGGGTGTCGCAGGAGAGCCCCAGCATTTT	CASSHGEGVAGEPQHF
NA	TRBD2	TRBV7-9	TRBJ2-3	TGTGCCAGCAGCCCAGGACTAGCGGCTCTGGGAGATACGCAGTATTTT	CASSPGLAALGDTQYF
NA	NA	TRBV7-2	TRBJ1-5	TGTGCCAGCAGCTTAGATCGAGATAGCAATCAGCCCCAGCATTTT	CASSLDRDSNQPQHF
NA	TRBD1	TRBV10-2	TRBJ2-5	TGCGCCAGCAGTGACCTTCGACAGGGGGTGAAGACCCAGTACTTC	CASSDLRQGVKTQYF
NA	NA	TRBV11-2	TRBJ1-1	TGTGCCAGCAGCCATTCCACTGAAGCTTTCTTT	CASSHSTEAFF
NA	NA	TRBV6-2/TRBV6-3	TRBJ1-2	TGTGCCAGCAGTTATTCAGGGCCCTATGGCTACACCTTC	CASSYSGPYGYTF
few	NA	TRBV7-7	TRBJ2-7	TGTGCTAGCAGCTTAGCGTGGGGGGACGAGCAGTACTTC	CASSLAWGDEQYF
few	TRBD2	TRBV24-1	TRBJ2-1	TGTGCCACCAGTGATCCCGGGACTAGCGGGGCTACTATACAGTTCTTC	CATSDPGTSGATIQFF
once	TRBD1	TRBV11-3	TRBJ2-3	TGTGCCAGCAGCCACCGAGGGACAGGGGTGACAGATACGCAGTATTTT	CASSHRGTGVTDTQYF
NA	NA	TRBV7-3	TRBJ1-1	TGTGCCAGCAGCTCCCAGACAGGAACTGAAGCTTTCTTT	CASSSQTGTEAFF
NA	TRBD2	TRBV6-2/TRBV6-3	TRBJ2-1	TGTGCCAGCAGCCCCCACGCCAGCGGGGCCGCGAATGAGCAGTTCTTC	CASSPHASGAANEQFF
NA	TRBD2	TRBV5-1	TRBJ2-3	TGCGCCAGCAGCTTGATGGTAGCGGGAGATACGCAGTATTTT	CASSLMVAGDTQYF
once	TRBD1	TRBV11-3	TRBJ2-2	TGTGCCAGCAGCCGCGGACAGGTCGAAGGGGAGCTGTTTTTT	CASSRGQVEGELFF
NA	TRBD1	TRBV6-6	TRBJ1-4	TGTGCCAGCACCACCGGGACAGGGGAAAAACTGTTTTTT	CASTTGTGEKLFF
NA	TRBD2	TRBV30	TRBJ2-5	TGTGCCTGGGCCCCGGGACTAGCGGGGTTGGAGACCCAGTACTTC	CAWAPGLAGLETQYF
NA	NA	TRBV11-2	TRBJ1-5	TGTGCCAGCAGCGACTATAGCAATCAGCCCCAGCATTTT	CASSDYSNQPQHF
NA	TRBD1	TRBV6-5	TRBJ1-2	TGTGCCAGCAGTTACTCCGGGACAGGGTTTGGGAGTGGCTACACCTTC	CASSYSGTGFGSGYTF
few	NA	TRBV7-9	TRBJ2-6	TGTGCCAGCAGCTTAGTTTTCTCCGGGGCCAACGTCCTGACTTTC	CASSLVFSGANVLTF
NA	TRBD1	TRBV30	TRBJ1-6	TGTGCCTGGAGCACTGGGACAGGGGGCAAGTGGAATTCACCCCTCCACTTT	CAWSTGTGGKWNSPLHF
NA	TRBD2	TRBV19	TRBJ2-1	TGTGCCAGTAGTACGGGACTAGCGGCCTACAATGAGCAGTTCTTC	CASSTGLAAYNEQFF
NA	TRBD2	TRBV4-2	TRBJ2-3	TGTGCCAGCAGCCCCTTGATAGCGGGGTACACAGATACGCAGTATTTT	CASSPLIAGYTDTQYF
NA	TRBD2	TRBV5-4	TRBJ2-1	TGTGCCAGCAGCTTACCGGGGGGGGGTCACAATGAGCAGTTCTTC	CASSLPGGGHNEQFF
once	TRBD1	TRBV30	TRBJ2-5	TGTGCCTCCCACAGGGGCGTGCAAGAGACCCAGTACTTC	CASHRGVQETQYF
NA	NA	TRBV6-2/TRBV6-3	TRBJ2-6	TGTGCCAGCAGTAGGAGGTGGGCTGGGGCCAACGTCCTGACTTTC	CASSRRWAGANVLTF
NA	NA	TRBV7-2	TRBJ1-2	TGTGCCAGCAGCTTAGACCAGCGGATCTATGGCTACACCTTC	CASSLDQRIYGYTF
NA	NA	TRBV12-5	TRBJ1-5	TGTGCTAGTGGTTTATCGGGGTTAGGCAATCAGCCCCAGCATTTT	CASGLSGLGNQPQHF
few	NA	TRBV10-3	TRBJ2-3	TGTGCCATAAGAGGGTATCGTAGCACAGATACGCAGTATTTT	CAIRGYRSTDTQYF
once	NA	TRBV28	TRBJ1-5	TGTGCCAGCAGGCAAGGACAGATCAATCAGCCCCAGCATTTT	CASRQGQINQPQHF
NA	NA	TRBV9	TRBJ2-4	TGTGCCAGCAGCGGGAGGGGCGGGTACAGAGAAAACATTCAGTACTTC	CASSGRGGYRENIQYF